Listed below are T cell receptor beta chains from one sample, sequenced in a study of vaccination and CD4 T cells after COVID-19. TCRdb redid the calling of the PCR reads with MiXCR, one entry per CDR3 protein. Of under 8,000 distinct CDR3 sequences detected, around half appear once; the ten largest clones hold around a quarter. No antigen has been assigned to these receptors. Sequenced: CD4+ T cells from blood, cultured in vitro. Source of these receptors: a human donor in good health. The CDR3 runs from the conserved cysteine through the conserved F or W. The order of the fields is D gene, J gene, clone size, V gene, CDR3 protein, CDR3 DNA. D genes are given only for firm matches. Clone size appears in some rows only: once, few, many, or a class for an expanded clone.

D: TRBD1
J: TRBJ1-5
size: NA
V: TRBV6-2/TRBV6-3
CDR3: CASSYRDRVINQPQHF
DNA: TGTGCCAGCAGTTACCGGGACAGGGTTATCAATCAGCCCCAGCATTTT

D: NA
J: TRBJ2-3
size: NA
V: TRBV20-1
CDR3: CSAPSRVGDTQYF
DNA: TGCAGTGCCCCCTCACGGGTCGGAGATACGCAGTATTTT

D: NA
J: TRBJ2-7
size: NA
V: TRBV7-2
CDR3: CASSPARGGDRSHEQYF
DNA: TGTGCCAGCAGCCCGGCAAGGGGGGGGGACAGGTCCCACGAGCAGTACTTC

D: NA
J: TRBJ1-2
size: few
V: TRBV2
CDR3: CASRGLNYGYTF
DNA: TGTGCCAGCAGGGGTCTGAACTATGGCTACACCTTC

D: TRBD1
J: TRBJ1-6
size: NA
V: TRBV20-1
CDR3: CSAHGQGGNSPLHF
DNA: TGCAGTGCTCATGGACAGGGTGGTAATTCACCCCTCCACTTT

D: NA
J: TRBJ1-1
size: NA
V: TRBV30
CDR3: CAVQGFTEAFF
DNA: TGTGCCGTACAGGGCTTCACTGAAGCTTTCTTT

D: TRBD2
J: TRBJ2-2
size: few
V: TRBV6-5
CDR3: CASSYSGTSGIMNTGELFF
DNA: TGTGCCAGCAGTTACTCAGGGACTAGCGGGATTATGAACACCGGGGAGCTGTTTTTT

D: TRBD1
J: TRBJ1-2
size: few
V: TRBV7-9
CDR3: CASSPRTGTGAGYTF
DNA: TGTGCCAGCAGCCCGAGGACCGGGACAGGGGCTGGCTACACCTTC

D: NA
J: TRBJ1-2
size: NA
V: TRBV6-1
CDR3: CASSVKGTQLPSNYGYTF
DNA: TGTGCCAGCAGTGTGAAGGGCACTCAGTTACCTTCTAACTATGGCTACACCTTC

D: NA
J: TRBJ1-5
size: NA
V: TRBV20-1
CDR3: CSARGGQANQPQHF
DNA: TGCAGTGCTAGAGGAGGGCAGGCCAATCAGCCCCAGCATTTT

D: TRBD1
J: TRBJ1-2
size: NA
V: TRBV7-8
CDR3: CTSSLGNRGGYTF
DNA: TGTACCAGCAGCTTAGGAAACAGGGGCGGCTACACCTTC

D: TRBD1
J: TRBJ2-7
size: NA
V: TRBV19
CDR3: CASSARSGGSYEQYF
DNA: TGTGCCAGTAGTGCTCGTTCAGGGGGCTCCTACGAGCAGTACTTC

D: NA
J: TRBJ2-2
size: NA
V: TRBV6-1
CDR3: CASSEALGRGGELFF
DNA: TGTGCCAGCAGTGAAGCGCTTGGTCGAGGCGGGGAGCTGTTTTTT

D: TRBD2
J: TRBJ2-5
size: NA
V: TRBV19
CDR3: CASSIWGLGNQETQYF
DNA: TGTGCCAGTAGTATATGGGGACTAGGGAACCAAGAGACCCAGTACTTC

D: TRBD1
J: TRBJ2-1
size: NA
V: TRBV10-1
CDR3: CASSESAGQGAIGYNEQFF
DNA: TGCGCCAGCAGTGAGTCCGCGGGACAGGGGGCAATCGGCTACAATGAGCAGTTCTTC

D: NA
J: TRBJ1-2
size: NA
V: TRBV7-2
CDR3: CASSIVAGSQGYTF
DNA: TGTGCCAGCAGCATCGTAGCGGGGTCTCAAGGCTACACCTTC

D: NA
J: TRBJ1-1
size: few
V: TRBV19
CDR3: CASKTQGYTEAFF
DNA: TGTGCCAGTAAAACCCAGGGGTACACTGAAGCTTTCTTT

D: TRBD1
J: TRBJ1-5
size: NA
V: TRBV6-5
CDR3: CASSSGTGGTGRPQHF
DNA: TGTGCCAGCAGTTCCGGGACAGGGGGGACAGGGCGGCCCCAGCATTTT